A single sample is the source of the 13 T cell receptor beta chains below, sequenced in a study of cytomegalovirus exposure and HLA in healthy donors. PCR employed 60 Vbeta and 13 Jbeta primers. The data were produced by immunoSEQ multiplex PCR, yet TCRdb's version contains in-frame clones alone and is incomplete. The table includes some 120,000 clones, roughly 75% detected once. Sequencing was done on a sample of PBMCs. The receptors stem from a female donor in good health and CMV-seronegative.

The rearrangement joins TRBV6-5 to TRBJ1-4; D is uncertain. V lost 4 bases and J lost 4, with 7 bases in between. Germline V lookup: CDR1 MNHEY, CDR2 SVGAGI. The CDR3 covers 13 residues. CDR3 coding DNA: TGTGCCAGCAGTTCGGTGGTTAATGAAAAACTGTTTTTT. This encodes CASSSVVNEKLFF.

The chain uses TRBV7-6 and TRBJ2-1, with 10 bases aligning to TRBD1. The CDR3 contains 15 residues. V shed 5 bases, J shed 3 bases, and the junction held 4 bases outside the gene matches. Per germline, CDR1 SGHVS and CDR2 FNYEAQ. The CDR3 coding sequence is TGTGCCAGCAGCCTTCGGACAGGGGGCTACAATGAGCAGTTCTTC. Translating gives CASSLRTGGYNEQFF.

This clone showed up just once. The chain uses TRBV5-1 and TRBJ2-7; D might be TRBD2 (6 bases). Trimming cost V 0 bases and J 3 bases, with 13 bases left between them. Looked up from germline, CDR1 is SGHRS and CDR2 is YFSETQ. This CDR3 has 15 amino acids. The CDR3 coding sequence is TGCGCCAGCAGCTTGGGGGGGGTGTACGGCTACGAGCAGTACTTC. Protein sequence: CASSLGGVYGYEQYF.

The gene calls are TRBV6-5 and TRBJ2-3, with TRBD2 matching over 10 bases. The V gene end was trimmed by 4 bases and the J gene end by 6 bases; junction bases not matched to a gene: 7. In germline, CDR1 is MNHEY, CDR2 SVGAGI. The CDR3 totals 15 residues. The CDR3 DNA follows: TGTGCCAGCAGTTCAAGCGGGGGGGCATTTGATACGCAGTATTTT. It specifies CASSSSGGAFDTQYF.

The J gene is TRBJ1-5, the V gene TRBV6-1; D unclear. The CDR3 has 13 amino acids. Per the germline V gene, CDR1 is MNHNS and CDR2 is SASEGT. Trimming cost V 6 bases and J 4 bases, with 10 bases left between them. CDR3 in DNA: TGTGCCAGCAGGGCCGAATCGAATCAGCCCCAGCATTTT. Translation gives CASRAESNQPQHF.

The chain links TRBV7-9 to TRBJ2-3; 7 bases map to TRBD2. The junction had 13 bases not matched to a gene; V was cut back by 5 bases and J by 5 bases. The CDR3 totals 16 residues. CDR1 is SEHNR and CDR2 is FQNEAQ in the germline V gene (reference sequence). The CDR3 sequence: CASSPAVAGVGDTQYF. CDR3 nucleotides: TGTGCCAGCAGCCCCGCGGTGGCGGGAGTCGGAGATACGCAGTATTTT.

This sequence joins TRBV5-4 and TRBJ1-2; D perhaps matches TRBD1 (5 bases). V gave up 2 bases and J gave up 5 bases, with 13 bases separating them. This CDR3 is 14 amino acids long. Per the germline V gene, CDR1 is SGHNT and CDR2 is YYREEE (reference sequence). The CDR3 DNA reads TGTGCCAGCAGCTTTTACGGGGAGGGGTATGGCTACACCTTC. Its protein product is CASSFYGEGYGYTF.

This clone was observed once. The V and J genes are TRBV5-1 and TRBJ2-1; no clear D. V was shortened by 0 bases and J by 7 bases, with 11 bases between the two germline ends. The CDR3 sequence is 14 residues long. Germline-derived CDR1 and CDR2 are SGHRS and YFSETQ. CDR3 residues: CASSLDFLKNEQFF. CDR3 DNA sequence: TGCGCCAGCAGCTTGGACTTTTTGAAGAATGAGCAGTTCTTC. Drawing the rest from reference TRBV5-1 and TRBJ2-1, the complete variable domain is KAGVTQTPRYLIKTRGQQVTLSCSPISGHRSVSWYQQTPGQGLQFLFEYFSETQRNKGNFPGRFSGRQFSNSRSEMNVSTLELGDSALYLCASSLDFLKNEQFFGPGTRLTVL.

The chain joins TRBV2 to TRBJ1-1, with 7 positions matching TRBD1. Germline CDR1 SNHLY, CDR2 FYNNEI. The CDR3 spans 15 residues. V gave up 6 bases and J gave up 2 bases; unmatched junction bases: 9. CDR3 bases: TGTGCCAGCAGGTCACAGGGGAGACTAAACACTGAAGCTTTCTTT. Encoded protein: CASRSQGRLNTEAFF.

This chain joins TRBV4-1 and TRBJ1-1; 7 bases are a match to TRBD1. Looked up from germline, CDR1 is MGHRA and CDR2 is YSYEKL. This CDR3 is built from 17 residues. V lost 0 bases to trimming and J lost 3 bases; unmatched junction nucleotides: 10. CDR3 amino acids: CASSQESADRVHTEAFF. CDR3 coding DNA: TGCGCCAGCAGCCAAGAATCCGCAGACAGGGTCCACACTGAAGCTTTCTTT.

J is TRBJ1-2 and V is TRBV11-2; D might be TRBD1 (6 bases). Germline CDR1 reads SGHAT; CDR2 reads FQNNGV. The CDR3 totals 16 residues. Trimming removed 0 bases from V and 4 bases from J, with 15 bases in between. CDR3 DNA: TGTGCCAGCAGCTTAGATTCCGCGACAGGCCGCTATGGCTACACCTTC. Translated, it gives CASSLDSATGRYGYTF.

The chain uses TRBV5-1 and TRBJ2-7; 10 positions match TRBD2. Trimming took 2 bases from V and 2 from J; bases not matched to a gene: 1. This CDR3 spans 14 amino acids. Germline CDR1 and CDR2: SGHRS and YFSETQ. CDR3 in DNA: TGCGCCAGCAGCTTAGCGGGAGGGACCTACGAGCAGTACTTC. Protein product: CASSLAGGTYEQYF. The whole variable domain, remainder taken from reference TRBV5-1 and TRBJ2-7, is KAGVTQTPRYLIKTRGQQVTLSCSPISGHRSVSWYQQTPGQGLQFLFEYFSETQRNKGNFPGRFSGRQFSNSRSEMNVSTLELGDSALYLCASSLAGGTYEQYFGPGTRLTVT.

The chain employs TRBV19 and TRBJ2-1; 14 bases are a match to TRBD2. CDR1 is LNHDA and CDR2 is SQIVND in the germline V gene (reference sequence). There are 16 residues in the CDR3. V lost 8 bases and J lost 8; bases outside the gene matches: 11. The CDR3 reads CASGTRLAGGMDEQFF. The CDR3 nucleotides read TGTGCCAGTGGGACCCGACTAGCGGGAGGGATGGATGAGCAGTTCTTC.